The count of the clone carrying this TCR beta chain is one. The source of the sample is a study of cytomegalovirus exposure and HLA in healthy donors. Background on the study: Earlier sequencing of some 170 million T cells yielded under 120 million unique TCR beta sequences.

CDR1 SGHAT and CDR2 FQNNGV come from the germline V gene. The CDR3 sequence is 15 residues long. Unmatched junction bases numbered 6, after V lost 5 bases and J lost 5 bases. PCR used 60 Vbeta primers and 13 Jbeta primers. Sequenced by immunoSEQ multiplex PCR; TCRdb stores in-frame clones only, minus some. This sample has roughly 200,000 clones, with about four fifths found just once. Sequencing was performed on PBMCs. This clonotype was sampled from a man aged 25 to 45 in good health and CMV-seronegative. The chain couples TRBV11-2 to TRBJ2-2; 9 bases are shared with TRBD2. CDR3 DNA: TGTGCCAGCAGCGCCTTAGCGGGGGTTACCGGGGAGCTGTTTTTT. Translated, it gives CASSALAGVTGELFF.